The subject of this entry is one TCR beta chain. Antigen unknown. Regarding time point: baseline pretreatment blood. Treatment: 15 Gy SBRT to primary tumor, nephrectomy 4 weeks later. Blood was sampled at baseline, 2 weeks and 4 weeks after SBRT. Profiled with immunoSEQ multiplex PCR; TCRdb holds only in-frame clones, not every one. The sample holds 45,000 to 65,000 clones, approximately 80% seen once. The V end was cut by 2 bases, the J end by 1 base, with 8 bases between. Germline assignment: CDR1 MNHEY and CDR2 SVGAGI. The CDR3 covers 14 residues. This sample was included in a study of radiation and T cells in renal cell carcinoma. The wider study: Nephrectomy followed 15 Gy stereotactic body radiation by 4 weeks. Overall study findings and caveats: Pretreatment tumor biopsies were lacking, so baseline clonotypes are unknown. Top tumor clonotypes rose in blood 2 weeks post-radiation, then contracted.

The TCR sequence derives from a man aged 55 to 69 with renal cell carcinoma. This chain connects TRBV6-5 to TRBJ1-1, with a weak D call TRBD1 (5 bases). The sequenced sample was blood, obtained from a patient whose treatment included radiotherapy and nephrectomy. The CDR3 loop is CASSYIGGNTEAFF. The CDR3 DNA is TGTGCCAGCAGTTACATCGGGGGGAACACTGAAGCTTTCTTT.